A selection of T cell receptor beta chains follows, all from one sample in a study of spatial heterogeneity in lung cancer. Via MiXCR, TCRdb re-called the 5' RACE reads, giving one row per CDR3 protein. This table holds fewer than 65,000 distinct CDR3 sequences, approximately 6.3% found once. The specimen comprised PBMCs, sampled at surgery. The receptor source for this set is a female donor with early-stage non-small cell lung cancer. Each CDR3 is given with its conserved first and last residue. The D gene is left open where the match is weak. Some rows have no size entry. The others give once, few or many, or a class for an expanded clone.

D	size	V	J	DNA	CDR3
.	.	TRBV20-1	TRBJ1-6	TGCAGTGCTAGTGGACAGACCCGGAGGAATTCACCCCTCCACTTT	CSASGQTRRNSPLHF
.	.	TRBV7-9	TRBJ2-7	TGTGCCAGCAGCTTAGGGGCGGGAAGAGGCCTCTACGAGCAGTACTTC	CASSLGAGRGLYEQYF
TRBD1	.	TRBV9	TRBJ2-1	TGTGCCAGCAGCGTAGAGGCCAGGGGGATTGATGAGCAGTTCTTC	CASSVEARGIDEQFF
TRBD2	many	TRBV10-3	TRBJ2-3	TGTGCCATCAAGGAGACTAGCGGGGTCACAGATACGCAGTATTTT	CAIKETSGVTDTQYF
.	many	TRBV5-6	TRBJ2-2	TGTGCCAGCAGCTTGATCGGGGAAGTCGGGGAGCTGTTTTTT	CASSLIGEVGELFF
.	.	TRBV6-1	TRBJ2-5	TGTGCCAGCAGTGAACGGGACCGCGAGACCCAGTACTTC	CASSERDRETQYF
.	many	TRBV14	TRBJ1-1	TGTGCCAGCAGCTTACGTATACGGGGGATGAACACTGAAGCTTTCTTT	CASSLRIRGMNTEAFF
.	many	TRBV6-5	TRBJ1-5	TGTGCCAGCAGTTACTCGTCGCAGGGTGTCAATCAGCCCCAGCATTTT	CASSYSSQGVNQPQHF
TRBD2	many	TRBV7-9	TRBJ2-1	TGTGCCAGCAGCTTTAGCGGGAGAGGGAATGAGCAGTTCTTC	CASSFSGRGNEQFF
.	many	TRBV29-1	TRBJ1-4	TGCAGCGCCTTGACAGCTTCGAATGAAAAACTGTTTTTT	CSALTASNEKLFF
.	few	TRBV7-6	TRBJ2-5	TGTGCCAGCAGCTTACCCCCGGGAGCAGCAGATCAAGAGACCCAGTACTTC	CASSLPPGAADQETQYF
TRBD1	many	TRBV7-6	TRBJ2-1	TGTGCCAGCAGCTCCGGACAGGGCCTTCAGTTCTTC	CASSSGQGLQFF
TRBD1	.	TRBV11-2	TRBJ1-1	TGTGCCAGCAGCCAAAAACAGGGGGTGAACACTGAAGCTTTCTTT	CASSQKQGVNTEAFF
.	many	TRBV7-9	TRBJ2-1	TGTGCCAGCAGCTTTCCCGGGAATGAGCAGTTCTTC	CASSFPGNEQFF
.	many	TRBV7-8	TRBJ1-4	TGTGCCAGCAGCTCCGCGGGGGCTAGGGGTGAAAAACTGTTTTTT	CASSSAGARGEKLFF
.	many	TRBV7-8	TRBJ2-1	TGTGCCAGCAGCTTAGGTAGACTAGGCTACAGCAATGAGCAGTTCTTC	CASSLGRLGYSNEQFF
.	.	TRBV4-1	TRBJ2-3	TGCGCCACCGGAACTCTAGGCACAGATACGCAGTATTTT	CATGTLGTDTQYF
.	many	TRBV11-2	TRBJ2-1	TGTGCCAGCAGCCCCAGGGGAGCCTCCTACAATGAGCAGTTCTTC	CASSPRGASYNEQFF
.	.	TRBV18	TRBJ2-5	TGTGCCAGCTCACCCATTCAGGGGAATCAAGAGACCCAGTACTTC	CASSPIQGNQETQYF
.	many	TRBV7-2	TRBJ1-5	TGTGCCAGCAGCCTGTATCAGGATAGCAATCAGCCCCAGCATTTT	CASSLYQDSNQPQHF
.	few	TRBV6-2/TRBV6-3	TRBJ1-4	TGTGCCAGCAGCCTCAACCTATACGAAAAACTGTTTTTT	CASSLNLYEKLFF
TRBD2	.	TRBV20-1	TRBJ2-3	TGCAGTGCTAGAGATCCCCCTAGCGGGGGGGCCAATACGCAGTATTTT	CSARDPPSGGANTQYF
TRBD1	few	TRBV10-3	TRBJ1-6	TGTGCCATCAGTGAGTCTGGAGGGGGCCATAATTCACCCCTCCACTTT	CAISESGGGHNSPLHF
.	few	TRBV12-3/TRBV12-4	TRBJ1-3	TGTGCCAGCAGTTTATTGCGGGCTCTATCTGGAAACACCATATATTTT	CASSLLRALSGNTIYF
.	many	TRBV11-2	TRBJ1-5	TGTGCCAGCAGCTTAGGTGCAGGGATAGGACAGCCCCAGCATTTT	CASSLGAGIGQPQHF
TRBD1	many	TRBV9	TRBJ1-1	TGTGCCAGCAGCGTAGGTGGACAGGGGTTTTCTGAAGCTTTCTTT	CASSVGGQGFSEAFF
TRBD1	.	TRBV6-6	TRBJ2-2	TGTGCCAGCAGTTACCGGACAGGGCCGAACACCGGGGAGCTGTTTTTT	CASSYRTGPNTGELFF
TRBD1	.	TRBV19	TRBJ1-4	TGTGCCAGACGCCCAGCCCTGGACAGGGGAGTATTTTTT	CARRPALDRGVFF